This T cell receptor beta chain was sequenced during a study of blood T cell repertoires in COVID-19 (dated by TCRdb to the early 2020s). Regarding the research as a whole: Samples covering the acute and convalescent phases of COVID-19 were provided by collaborators in the United States, Italy and Spain. A freely available public database, intended as a resource for researchers studying the immune response to SARS-CoV-2, is where the repertoires were released. Nearly every sample came with metadata listing a de-identified subject ID, COVID-19 status, age in years and sex. The prospective study material was composed of cDNA or gDNA derived from T cells, B-cell-depleted T cells, or PBMCs. Where available, HLA class I and class II types were taken from metadata supplied by the sample provider and were not determined by assay-based typing. The dataset comprised deeply sampled blood TCRbeta repertoires from subjects exposed to, actively infected with, or recovered from COVID-19. The samples were drawn from the first 160 participants of the ongoing ImmuneRACE study and from about 1,200 subjects provided by 6 global collaborators. Results and caveats for the whole study, not just this receptor: Clinical and demographic metadata were provided uncurated, with the amount varying by source and participant.

Participants in the prospective study were aged about 18 to 95 years, lived in some 24 United States geographic areas, and enrolled through a virtual design. To assign participants to cohorts, the prospective study relied on clinical history that participants themselves reported in a screening survey and a study questionnaire. Mobile phlebotomists in the prospective study collected whole blood, serum and a nasopharyngeal or oropharyngeal swab from every participant. Over an approximately 2-month period, participants in the prospective study had the option of providing additional blood draws and questionnaires. Blood samples from the prospective study were shipped frozen or at room temperature prior to DNA extraction. A remark on this clone: No cognate antigen has been identified for it. No per-base quality is available; no much larger clone lies one base away.

TCRbeta CDR3 regions were amplified from genomic DNA using the immunoSEQ Assay, a bias-controlled multiplex PCR. Per the source publication's procedure: Nucleated cell counts per sample were estimated from amplification of reference gene primers within the assay. To quantify the absolute abundance of each unique TCRbeta CDR3 rearrangement, sequence reads were collapsed and filtered. For each sample, productive Simpson clonality was calculated by taking the square root of Simpson's diversity index across productive rearrangements. TCRdb provides this immuneACCESS table in a form limited to in-frame rearrangements. Some clones are lacking; in checked studies, under half of them reflect an unresolved V gene, and why the rest are absent is not known. V, J and clone size reflect that table, while D and trimming were determined from the DNA. The sample contains 150,000 to 200,000 clones, around four fifths of them found a single time. The top ten hold roughly 4% of the sample.

Germline trimming amounts to 5 bases on V and 6 bases on J, with 6 as the count of junction bases outside the gene matches. Taken from the germline V gene, the CDR1 and CDR2 loops are SGHVS and FQNEAQ. Counted from cysteine to phenylalanine, this CDR3 has 16 amino acids. CDR3 DNA is the only sequence kept; it has 48 bases, read in frame from the first base. The sample was PBMCs or T cells enriched from blood (not recorded which). The chain is encoded by TRBV7-8 joined to TRBJ2-1; TRBD2 lines up with 14 middle nucleotides. The TCR comes from a woman in her 50s in a cohort exposed to, infected with or recovered from COVID-19 (not recorded which). CDR3 region: CASSQRGTSGSNEQFF. In nucleotide form, the sequence is TGTGCCAGCAGCCAGAGGGGGACTAGCGGGAGCAATGAGCAGTTCTTC.